This passage covers 8 T cell receptor beta chains from one sample sequenced in a study of T cells after yellow fever vaccination. Using its own MiXCR run on the 5' RACE reads, TCRdb lists one record per CDR3 protein. The sample includes about 150,000 distinct CDR3 sequences, less than 8.5% of them seen just once. This specimen consisted of CD4+ T cells sorted from PBMCs, obtained 10 days after the yellow fever booster vaccination. These receptors all stem from a man aged 25-40 years who received the YFV17D yellow fever vaccine.

This clonotype was recorded many times. The chain links TRBV7-2 to TRBJ2-1; 11 nucleotides agree with TRBD2. Germline values: CDR1 SGHTA, CDR2 FQGNSA. J lost 15 bases, V lost 2 bases, and 6 bases had no gene match. The CDR3 loop spans 13 amino acids. CDR3 sequence (DNA): TGTGCCAGCAGCTTAATGGGACTAGCGGAATTGTTCTTC. This sequence encodes CASSLMGLAELFF.

This clonotype has ten or more counts. This chain connects TRBV7-2 to TRBJ1-4, with TRBD1 as a possible D gene (6 bases). Looked up from germline, CDR1 is SGHTA and CDR2 is FQGNSA. Deletions cut 5 bases from V and 7 bases from J, with 14 bases between. This CDR3 has 14 residues. The CDR3 spells CASSAYRAGEKLFF. CDR3 sequence (DNA): TGTGCCAGCAGCGCGTACAGGGCTGGTGAAAAACTGTTTTTT.

This clonotype was observed at least ten times. V usage is TRBV5-1 and J usage is TRBJ1-5; D may be TRBD1 (6 bases). In germline, CDR1 is SGHRS, CDR2 YFSETQ. The V gene lost 4 bases and the J gene lost 0 bases, with 11 bases spanning the gap. The CDR3 sequence is 15 residues long. CDR3 coding DNA: TGCGCCAGCAGCCTGGGACAATATAGCAATCAGCCCCAGCATTTT. Residues: CASSLGQYSNQPQHF.

This clonotype came up many times. V usage is TRBV4-3 and J usage is TRBJ2-2, with 10 bases that match TRBD1. V shed 4 bases, J shed 6 bases, and the junction held 8 bases outside the gene matches. In germline, CDR1 is LGHNA, CDR2 YSLEER. The CDR3 runs 16 residues. The CDR3 bases are TGCGCCAGCAGCCTACAGACAGGGGGCTATGCCGGGGAGCTGTTTTTT. It translates to CASSLQTGGYAGELFF.

This clonotype was seen many times. The rearrangement links TRBV24-1 to TRBJ2-3; D remains unclear. Germline V gene sequence: CDR1 KGHDR, CDR2 SFDVKD. Trimming took 1 base from V and 5 from J, leaving 0 bases between them. The CDR3 spans 11 residues. The CDR3 loop reads CATSDLDTQYF. The CDR3 bases are TGTGCCACCAGTGATTTAGATACGCAGTATTTT.

There are many counts of this clonotype. The chain has TRBV9 and TRBJ2-2; D uncertain. This CDR3 spans 15 amino acids. V was clipped by 1 base and J by 2 bases, with 9 bases between them. Germline CDR1 and CDR2: SGDLS and YYNGEE. Here the CDR3 reads CASSVTGDNTGELFF. CDR3 coding DNA: TGTGCCAGCAGCGTAACCGGCGACAACACCGGGGAGCTGTTTTTT.

This clonotype occurred many times. The chain carries TRBV5-1 and TRBJ2-5; no reliable D call. This CDR3 contains 12 residues. The germline V gene encodes CDR1 SGHRS and CDR2 YFSETQ. The V end was cut by 4 bases, the J end by 1 base, with 5 bases between. CDR3 sequence reads: CASSPGQETQYF. CDR3 in DNA: TGCGCCAGCAGCCCAGGCCAAGAGACCCAGTACTTC.

The chain uses TRBV5-1 and TRBJ2-6, with D perhaps TRBD1 (6 bases). The germline V gene has CDR1 SGHRS and CDR2 YFSETQ. Trimming stripped 4 bases from V and 4 bases from J, with 18 bases between. The CDR3 is made up of 17 amino acids. The CDR3 reads CASSTNPPGTGANVLTF. CDR3 DNA: TGCGCCAGCAGCACGAATCCCCCAGGGACAGGGGCCAACGTCCTGACTTTC.